This T cell receptor (beta chain) was captured by sequencing in a study of CD8+ T cells in alopecia areata. Points on this clone: The antigen is undetermined.

Broader study findings: Across lesional scalp, and particularly alopecia totalis/universalis, clonality surpassed that of normal scalp.

Following extraction, RNA underwent reverse transcription to cDNA, which served as the sequencing template. Assay: immunoSEQ multiplex PCR; the TCRdb copy retains only in-frame clones and omits some. The sample has about 180,000 clones; roughly 60% are singletons. This sample comprised CD4+ T cells sorted from blood, obtained at week 0. This receptor was obtained from a human donor with alopecia areata.

The CDR3 nucleotides are TGTGCCAGCAGCTTAGTCACGCACAGGGAGGATGGCTACACCTTC. Residues: CASSLVTHREDGYTF. This sequence joins TRBV7-6 and TRBJ1-2; D possibly corresponds to TRBD1 (6 bases). In germline, CDR1 is SGHVS, CDR2 FNYEAQ. V was pared by 1 base and J by 6 bases, with 15 bases between. CDR3 length: 15 amino acids.